This entry features one TCR beta chain sequence. Its antigen is still unknown. The PBMCs studied were ones that came from 10 ml fresh peripheral blood. Researchers amplified the TCR beta CDR3 regions from RNA transcripts. When the TCR CDR3 underwent first-round RT-PCR, the HTBI primer set was used. TCRdb independently ran MiXCR on the multiplex PCR reads; one entry per CDR3 protein. The sample includes about half a million distinct CDR3 sequences, around 24% seen only once; the top ten take approximately 11%. CDR1 and CDR2 from the germline V gene are SGHAT and FQNNGV. J gave up 5 bases and V 4 bases, and 6 bases lay outside the gene matches. This CDR3 spans 15 amino acids. The data derive from a study of T cells in Graves' hyperthyroidism and ophthalmopathy. Overall study findings and caveats: Most clonotypes expanded in thyroid above 0.001 were likewise present in blood.

The TCR was taken from a woman between 25 and 40 years old with Graves' ophthalmopathy. Sequencing used blood. The chain employs TRBV11-2 and TRBJ2-5, with 11 positions matching TRBD2. The CDR3 here is CASSSRLAGPETQYF. The CDR3 DNA is TGTGCCAGCAGCTCCCGACTAGCGGGGCCGGAGACCCAGTACTTC.